The 23 T cell receptor beta chains presented below share a single source sample, sequenced in a study of control samples from healthy donors and cancer patients. The method was immunoSEQ multiplex PCR; TCRdb's version includes in-frame clones alone and lacks a portion of them. The repertoire consists of 170,000 or so clones, with 90% to 95% occurring once and the leading ten covering 1.4% to 1.5%. The specimen sequenced was blood. The receptors shown here come from a young man in good health.

CDR3 loop: CASSLTGTSSGANVLTF. CDR3 nucleotides: TGTGCCAGCAGCTTAACGGGTACCAGCTCTGGGGCCAACGTCCTGACTTTC. V and J are TRBV7-3 and TRBJ2-6; the D is unclear. Germline lookup yields CDR1 SGHTA and CDR2 FQGTGA. The ends were cut back, 0 bases at V and 0 bases at J, with 9 bases in the middle. CDR3 size: 17 residues.

The J gene is TRBJ1-6, the V gene TRBV15; D is possibly TRBD1 (6 bases). V was pared by 0 bases and J by 5 bases, with 11 bases between. Germline-derived CDR1 and CDR2 are LNHNV and YYDKDF (reference sequence). This CDR3 has 16 amino acids. The CDR3 DNA sequence: TGTGCCACCAGCAGAGACGGGGGCACGAATAATTCACCCCTCCACTTT. Amino acid sequence: CATSRDGGTNNSPLHF.

This clone was seen only once. The chain employs TRBV27 and TRBJ2-7, with D possibly being TRBD1 or TRBD2 (6 bases each). V dropped 2 bases and J dropped 5 bases, with 16 bases sitting between them. The CDR3 runs 15 residues. Germline CDR1 is MNHEY and CDR2 is SMNVEV (reference sequence). CDR3 protein: CASSLDRGRGNEQYF. CDR3 nucleotide sequence: TGTGCCAGCAGTTTAGACCGGGGGCGGGGTAACGAGCAGTACTTC.

This chain's CDR3 is CASSEENGNQPQHF. CDR3 coding DNA: TGTGCCAGCAGTGAAGAAAACGGCAATCAGCCCCAGCATTTT. V gene TRBV6-1 combines with J gene TRBJ1-5; D not resolved. Looked up from germline, CDR1 is MNHNS and CDR2 is SASEGT. CDR3 length: 14 amino acids. The V end lost 1 base, the J end lost 2 bases, and 6 bases lay between the germline ends.

This chain links TRBV6-5 with TRBJ2-7; D not resolved. This CDR3 comprises 15 residues. CDR1 and CDR2 from the germline V gene are MNHEY and SVGAGI. V shed 7 bases and J shed 4 bases, with 20 bases lying between them. The CDR3 region has the DNA TGTGCCAGCACACCCGGATTCGGACGGTTTTACGAGCAGTACTTC. This encodes CASTPGFGRFYEQYF.

The rearrangement uses TRBV30 and TRBJ1-1; D gene unclear. Germline CDR1 reads GTSNPN; CDR2 reads SVGIG (reference sequence). The CDR3 is 12 residues long. V shed 2 bases and J shed 7 bases, with 11 bases lying between them. The CDR3 loop reads CAWSRWEGEAFF. In nucleotides, the CDR3 is TGTGCCTGGAGTCGGTGGGAGGGTGAAGCTTTCTTT.

J is TRBJ1-4 and V is TRBV18, with D possibly TRBD1 on 6 matching bases. Germline V gene sequence: CDR1 KGHSH, CDR2 LQKENI. Trimming took off 4 bases at V and 7 bases at J, with 16 bases between the two ends. The CDR3 is 15 amino acids. The chain's CDR3 is CASSRGRSRPEKLFF. Here the CDR3 DNA reads TGTGCCAGCTCACGGGGGCGTTCGAGGCCTGAAAAACTGTTTTTT.

The rearrangement links TRBV7-2 to TRBJ1-1, with a tentative D call TRBD1 (5 bases). With 4 bases removed from V and 6 bases from J, the gap between germline ends came to 15 bases. This CDR3 comprises 14 residues. Germline V lookup: CDR1 SGHTA, CDR2 FQGNSA. The CDR3 DNA reads TGTGCCAGCAGCTCCCAATACCACAGGCCTGAAGCTTTCTTT. It specifies CASSSQYHRPEAFF. Together with reference TRBV7-2 and TRBJ1-1, the CDR3 gives the full variable domain: GAGVSQSPSNKVTEKGKDVELRCDPISGHTALYWYRQSLGQGLEFLIYFQGNSAPDKSGLPSDRFSAERTGGSVSTLTIQRTQQEDSAVYLCASSSQYHRPEAFFGQGTRLTVV.

The chain links TRBV2 to TRBJ1-5; D uncertain. V lost 3 bases, J lost 9 bases, and 12 bases lay in between. The CDR3 extends over 13 amino acids. Germline lookup yields CDR1 SNHLY and CDR2 FYNNEI. The CDR3 region has the DNA TGTGCCAGCAGTGAGGACCTCCGGTGGCCCCAGCATTTT. As protein: CASSEDLRWPQHF.

J is TRBJ2-1 and V is TRBV5-5; 8 bases agree with TRBD1. The trim removed 0 bases at V and 4 bases at J, leaving 3 bases unmatched. The CDR3 has 15 residues. From germline, CDR1 is SGHKS and CDR2 YYEKEE (reference sequence). This chain's CDR3 is CASSLGGQGYNEQFF. The DNA for the CDR3 is TGTGCCAGCAGCTTGGGCGGACAGGGATACAATGAGCAGTTCTTC.

V and J are TRBV7-8 and TRBJ1-6; D gene unclear. The germline V gene has CDR1 SGHVS and CDR2 FQNEAQ. V dropped 3 bases and J dropped 4 bases, with 22 bases sitting between them. The CDR3 is 19 amino acids. This chain's CDR3 is CASSFFNQDPWAYNSPLHF. The DNA of the CDR3 is TGTGCCAGCAGCTTTTTTAACCAGGACCCTTGGGCTTATAATTCACCCCTCCACTTT.

This chain links TRBV7-9 with TRBJ2-7; perhaps D is TRBD1 or TRBD2 (5 bases each). This CDR3 contains 14 residues. Deletions cut 5 bases from V and 6 bases from J, with 17 bases between. Germline-derived CDR1 and CDR2 are SEHNR and FQNEAQ (reference sequence). CDR3 sequence: CASSPRDGRREQYF. CDR3 in DNA: TGTGCCAGCAGCCCCCGGGACGGGCGACGCGAGCAGTACTTC. The full variable domain, with the rest looked up from reference TRBV7-9 and TRBJ2-7, is DTGVSQNPRHKITKRGQNVTFRCDPISEHNRLYWYRQTLGQGPEFLTYFQNEAQLEKSRLLSDRFSAERPKGSFSTLEIQRTEQGDSAMYLCASSPRDGRREQYFGPGTRLTVT.

This sequence joins TRBV6-1 and TRBJ2-5; D not certain. Per germline, CDR1 MNHNS and CDR2 SASEGT. CDR3 length: 14 amino acids. V dropped 3 bases and J dropped 2 bases, with 10 bases sitting between them. The CDR3 DNA reads TGTGCCAGCAGTGAGCAGCCAGGACAAGAGACCCAGTACTTC. This encodes CASSEQPGQETQYF.

The chain employs TRBV18 and TRBJ2-3; possibly TRBD1 or TRBD2 for D (6 bases each). Germline CDR1 reads KGHSH; CDR2 reads LQKENI. Trimming shortened V by 2 bases and J by 8 bases, and 20 bases separated the two germline ends. This CDR3 has 16 residues. CDR3 DNA: TGTGCCAGCTCACCAACGATCGGGGGCCTTTACGTTACGCAGTATTTT. It translates to CASSPTIGGLYVTQYF.

The chain uses TRBV19 and TRBJ2-1; TRBD2 matches at 9 bases. Trimming at V came to 5 bases and at J to 7 bases, leaving 21 bases not matched to a gene. The CDR3 is made up of 19 amino acids. CDR1 and CDR2 from the germline V gene are LNHDA and SQIVND (reference sequence). The CDR3 bases are TGTGCCAGTAGTCCCCTGGGGAGCGGGGGGCTTCCTCTCGGGAATGAGCAGTTCTTC. Translating gives CASSPLGSGGLPLGNEQFF. The full variable domain, its missing parts supplied by reference TRBV19 and TRBJ2-1, is DGGITQSPKYLFRKEGQNVTLSCEQNLNHDAMYWYRQDPGQGLRLIYYSQIVNDFQKGDIAEGYSVSREKKESFPLTVTSAQKNPTAFYLCASSPLGSGGLPLGNEQFFGPGTRLTVL.

The table lists this clone with a few counts. The chain has TRBV3-1 (or the pseudogene TRBV3-2) and TRBJ2-2, with 10 bases lining up with TRBD2. J was trimmed by 8 bases and V by 4 bases; bases with no gene match: 10. Per germline, CDR1 LGHDT and CDR2 YNNKEL (reference sequence). The CDR3 loop spans 16 amino acids. CDR3 DNA sequence: TGTGCCAGCAGCCGGGGGCTAGCGGGGGCCAGGGGGGAGCTGTTTTTT. It translates to CASSRGLAGARGELFF.

The genes are TRBV18 and TRBJ1-2, with unresolved D. V was clipped by 2 bases and J by 0 bases, with 13 bases between them. The CDR3 runs 16 residues. CDR1 and CDR2 (germline): KGHSH, LQKENI. CDR3 bases: TGTGCCAGCTCACCAGGTTATGCGACCCCTAACTATGGCTACACCTTC. Amino acid sequence: CASSPGYATPNYGYTF.

This chain joins TRBV7-9 and TRBJ1-5, with D unresolved. The CDR3 runs to 13 residues. V was clipped by 5 bases and J by 4 bases, with 9 bases between them. From germline, CDR1 is SEHNR and CDR2 FQNEAQ (reference sequence). The chain's CDR3 is CASSLNLNQPQHF. In nucleotides, the CDR3 is TGTGCCAGCAGCCTGAATCTGAATCAGCCCCAGCATTTT. Drawing the rest from reference TRBV7-9 and TRBJ1-5, the complete variable domain is DTGVSQNPRHKITKRGQNVTFRCDPISEHNRLYWYRQTLGQGPEFLTYFQNEAQLEKSRLLSDRFSAERPKGSFSTLEIQRTEQGDSAMYLCASSLNLNQPQHFGDGTRLSIL.

V usage is TRBV9 and J usage is TRBJ1-2; 9 bases match TRBD1. In germline, CDR1 is SGDLS, CDR2 YYNGEE. V dropped 5 bases and J dropped 5; count of bases not matched to a gene: 7. CDR3 length: 14 amino acids. The CDR3 loop reads CASRGTGLGYGYTF. CDR3 DNA sequence: TGTGCCAGCAGGGGGACAGGGTTAGGGTATGGCTACACCTTC.

This clone was found once. The rearrangement links TRBV13 to TRBJ2-7, with D possibly matching TRBD2 (5 bases). This CDR3 has 15 residues. Germline V gives CDR1 PRHDT, CDR2 FYEKMQ (reference sequence). The V and J ends lost 2 bases and 2 bases respectively, with 13 bases between them. CDR3 sequence reads: CASSLRELKTYEQYF. Here the CDR3 DNA reads TGTGCCAGCAGCTTAAGGGAGTTGAAGACCTACGAGCAGTACTTC.

The chain recombines TRBV6-1 with TRBJ1-4; unclear D gene. This CDR3 has 14 residues. Germline loops: CDR1 MNHNS, CDR2 SASEGT. V was pared by 2 bases and J by 8 bases, with 12 bases between. CDR3 sequence (DNA): TGTGCCAGCAGTGAAACTTACAAGGGCGAAAAACTGTTTTTT. The encoded protein is CASSETYKGEKLFF.

V usage is TRBV9 and J usage is TRBJ2-7; the D is unclear. Trimming cost V 0 bases and J 0 bases, with 10 bases left between them. The CDR3 is 15 residues long. Germline-derived CDR1 and CDR2 are SGDLS and YYNGEE. The CDR3: CASSVGDWSSYEQYF. In DNA, the CDR3 is TGTGCCAGCAGCGTAGGTGACTGGAGCTCCTACGAGCAGTACTTC. The entire variable domain, with the rest obtained from reference TRBV9 and TRBJ2-7, is as follows: DSGVTQTPKHLITATGQRVTLRCSPRSGDLSVYWYQQSLDQGLQFLIQYYNGEERAKGNILERFSAQQFPDLHSELNLSSLELGDSALYFCASSVGDWSSYEQYFGPGTRLTVT.

The rearrangement joins TRBV7-2 to TRBJ1-5; D ambiguous. Trimming stripped 2 bases from V and 4 bases from J, with 6 bases between. The CDR3 runs to 13 residues. CDR1 and CDR2 (germline): SGHTA, FQGNSA. Written as DNA, the CDR3 is TGTGCCAGCAGCTTAAGGGAGAATCAGCCCCAGCATTTT. Encoded protein: CASSLRENQPQHF. Full variable domain (remainder filled in from reference TRBV7-2 and TRBJ1-5): GAGVSQSPSNKVTEKGKDVELRCDPISGHTALYWYRQSLGQGLEFLIYFQGNSAPDKSGLPSDRFSAERTGGSVSTLTIQRTQQEDSAVYLCASSLRENQPQHFGDGTRLSIL.